This T cell receptor beta chain was retrieved from a study of shared clonotypes between healthy human individuals. The study's findings and limits: Researchers found naive subsets generally carried larger estimated richness than memory subsets. Only a few donors were included, so the genetic and exposure-history diversity represented was limited.

A note on this clone: Its specificity is not known.

V gave up 3 bases and J gave up 10 bases; unmatched junction bases: 13. CDR1 is SNHLY, CDR2 FYNNEI, per germline. The CDR3 has 15 amino acids. TCRdb keeps only in-frame clones here, not all; method: immunoSEQ multiplex PCR. The sample includes over a million clones, roughly 95% of them seen just once. Adult donors, all healthy and HIV-negative, had no recent acute infections or vaccinations. The chain uses TRBV2 and TRBJ2-3, with TRBD2 matching over 7 bases. This TCR derives from a man aged 25-40 years in good health. The sequencing input was naive CD4+ T cells sorted from blood. Subset described: CD45RA+ positively selected. This CDR3 reads CASSDLAVSIKAQYF. CDR3 nucleotide sequence: TGTGCCAGCAGTGATCTAGCGGTCTCTATCAAAGCGCAGTATTTT.